This TCR beta chain originates from a study of cytomegalovirus exposure and HLA in healthy donors. PCR amplification relied on 60 Vbeta primers (plus 13 Jbeta primers). This table comes from immunoSEQ multiplex PCR, and its TCRdb copy is limited to in-frame clones, with some not included. The sample shows around 190,000 clones, 82% of them seen only once. V was pared by 10 bases and J by 5 bases, with 35 bases between. The CDR3 is 19 amino acids. Germline V lookup: CDR1 ENHRY, CDR2 SYGVKD. Comments on this clone: The antigen remains undetermined.

Study outcomes and limitations: Some highly shared sequence variants likely arose as a pipeline artifact.

The chain couples TRBV10-3 to TRBJ2-5, with D perhaps matching TRBD2 (6 bases). This sequence was found in a woman in her forties or fifties in good health and CMV-seronegative. The source material was PBMCs. CDR3 sequence reads: CATGPHRILAGEMEETQYF. The DNA of the CDR3 is TGTGCCACCGGGCCCCACCGGATACTAGCCGGCGAGATGGAGGAGACCCAGTACTTC.